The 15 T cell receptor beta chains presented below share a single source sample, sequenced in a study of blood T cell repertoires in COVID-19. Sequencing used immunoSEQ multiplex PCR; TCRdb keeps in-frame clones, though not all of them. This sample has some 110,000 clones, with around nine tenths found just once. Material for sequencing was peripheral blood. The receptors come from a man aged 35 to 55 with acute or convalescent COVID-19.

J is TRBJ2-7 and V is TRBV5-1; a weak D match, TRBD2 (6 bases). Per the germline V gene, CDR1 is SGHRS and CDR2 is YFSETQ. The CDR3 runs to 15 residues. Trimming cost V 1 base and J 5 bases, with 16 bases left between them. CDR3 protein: CASSLSPGVMNEQYF. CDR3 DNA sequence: TGCGCCAGCAGCTTGTCCCCGGGAGTGATGAACGAGCAGTACTTC. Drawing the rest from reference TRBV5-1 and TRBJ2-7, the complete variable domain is KAGVTQTPRYLIKTRGQQVTLSCSPISGHRSVSWYQQTPGQGLQFLFEYFSETQRNKGNFPGRFSGRQFSNSRSEMNVSTLELGDSALYLCASSLSPGVMNEQYFGPGTRLTVT.

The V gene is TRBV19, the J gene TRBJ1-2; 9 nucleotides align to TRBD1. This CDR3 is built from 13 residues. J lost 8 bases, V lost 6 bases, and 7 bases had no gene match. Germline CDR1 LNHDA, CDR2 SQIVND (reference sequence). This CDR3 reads CASRIQGAEGYTF. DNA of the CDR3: TGTGCCAGTAGGATACAGGGGGCAGAGGGCTACACCTTC.

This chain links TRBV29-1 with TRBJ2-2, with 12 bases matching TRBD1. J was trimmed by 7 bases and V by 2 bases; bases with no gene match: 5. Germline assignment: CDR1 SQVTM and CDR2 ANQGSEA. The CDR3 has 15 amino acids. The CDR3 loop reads CSVEPGTGGGGELFF. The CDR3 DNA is TGCAGCGTTGAACCGGGGACAGGGGGCGGCGGGGAGCTGTTTTTT.

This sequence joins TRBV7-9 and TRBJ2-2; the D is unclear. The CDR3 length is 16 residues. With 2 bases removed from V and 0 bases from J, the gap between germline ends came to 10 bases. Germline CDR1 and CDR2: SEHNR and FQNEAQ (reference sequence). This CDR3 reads CASSLMGSTNTGELFF. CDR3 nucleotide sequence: TGTGCCAGCAGCTTAATGGGTAGCACGAACACCGGGGAGCTGTTTTTT.

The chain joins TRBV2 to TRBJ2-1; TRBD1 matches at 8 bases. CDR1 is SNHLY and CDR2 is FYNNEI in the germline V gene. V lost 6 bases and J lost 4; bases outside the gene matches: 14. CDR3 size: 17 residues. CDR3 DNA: TGTGCCAGCAGGGATACTGGACAGGGTGAAGCGTACAATGAGCAGTTCTTC. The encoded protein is CASRDTGQGEAYNEQFF.

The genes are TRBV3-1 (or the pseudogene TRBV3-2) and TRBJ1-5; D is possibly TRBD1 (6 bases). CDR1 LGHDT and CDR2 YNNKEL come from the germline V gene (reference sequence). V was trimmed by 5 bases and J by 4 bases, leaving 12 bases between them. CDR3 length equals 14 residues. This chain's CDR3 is CASSYGQINQPQHF. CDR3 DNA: TGTGCCAGCAGCTACGGACAGATTAATCAGCCCCAGCATTTT.

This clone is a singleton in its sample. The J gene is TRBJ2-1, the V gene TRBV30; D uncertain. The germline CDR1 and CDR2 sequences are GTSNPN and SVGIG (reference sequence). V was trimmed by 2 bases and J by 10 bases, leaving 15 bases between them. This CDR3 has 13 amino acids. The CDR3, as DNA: TGTGCCTGGAGTCAACAAGTAGCTCAGGAGCAGTTCTTC. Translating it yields CAWSQQVAQEQFF.

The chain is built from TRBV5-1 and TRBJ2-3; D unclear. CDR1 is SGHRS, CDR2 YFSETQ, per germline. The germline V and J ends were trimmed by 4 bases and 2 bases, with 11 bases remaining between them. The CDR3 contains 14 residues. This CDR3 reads CASSSAVVTDTQYF. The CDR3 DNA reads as TGCGCCAGCAGCAGCGCGGTTGTCACAGATACGCAGTATTTT.

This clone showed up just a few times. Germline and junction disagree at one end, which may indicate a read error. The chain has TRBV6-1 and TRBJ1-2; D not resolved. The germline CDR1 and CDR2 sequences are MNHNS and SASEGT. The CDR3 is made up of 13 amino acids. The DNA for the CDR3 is TGTGCCAGCAGCGAAGTCAGGAACTATGGCTACACCTTC. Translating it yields CASSEVRNYGYTF.

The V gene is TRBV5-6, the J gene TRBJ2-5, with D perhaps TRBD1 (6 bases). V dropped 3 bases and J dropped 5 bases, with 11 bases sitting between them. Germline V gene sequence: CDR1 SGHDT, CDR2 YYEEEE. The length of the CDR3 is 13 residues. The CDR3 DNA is TGTGCCAGCAGCTCGAGGGACAAGGAGACCCAGTACTTC. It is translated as CASSSRDKETQYF. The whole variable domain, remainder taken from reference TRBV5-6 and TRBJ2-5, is DAGVTQSPTHLIKTRGQQVTLRCSPKSGHDTVSWYQQALGQGPQFIFQYYEEEERQRGNFPDRFSGHQFPNYSSELNVNALLLGDSALYLCASSSRDKETQYFGPGTRLLVL.

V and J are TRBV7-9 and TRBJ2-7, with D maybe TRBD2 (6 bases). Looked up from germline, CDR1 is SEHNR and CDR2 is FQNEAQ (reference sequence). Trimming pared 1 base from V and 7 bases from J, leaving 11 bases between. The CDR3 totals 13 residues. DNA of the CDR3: TGTGCCAGCAGCTTAGTTCTGGCGGGGGAGCAGTACTTC. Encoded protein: CASSLVLAGEQYF.

The CDR3 region has the DNA TGTGCCAGTAGTATAGGTGGCGGGGTCGGGGAGCTGTTTTTT. This gives the protein CASSIGGGVGELFF. This chain uses TRBV19 with TRBJ2-2; D is possibly TRBD2 (6 bases). This CDR3 contains 14 residues. V was shortened by 1 base and J by 7 bases, with 10 bases between the two germline ends. The germline V gene encodes CDR1 LNHDA and CDR2 SQIVND (reference sequence).

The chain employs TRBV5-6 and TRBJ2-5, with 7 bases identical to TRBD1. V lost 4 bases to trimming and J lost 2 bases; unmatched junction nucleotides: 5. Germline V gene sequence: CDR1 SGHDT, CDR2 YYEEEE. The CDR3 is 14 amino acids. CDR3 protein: CASSATGLQETQYF. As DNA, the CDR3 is TGTGCCAGCAGCGCGACAGGGCTTCAAGAGACCCAGTACTTC. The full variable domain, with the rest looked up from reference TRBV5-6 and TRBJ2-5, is DAGVTQSPTHLIKTRGQQVTLRCSPKSGHDTVSWYQQALGQGPQFIFQYYEEEERQRGNFPDRFSGHQFPNYSSELNVNALLLGDSALYLCASSATGLQETQYFGPGTRLLVL.

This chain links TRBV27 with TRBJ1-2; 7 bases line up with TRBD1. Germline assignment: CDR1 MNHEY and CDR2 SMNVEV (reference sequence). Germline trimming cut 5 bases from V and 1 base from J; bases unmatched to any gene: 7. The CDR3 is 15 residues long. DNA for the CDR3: TGTGCCAGCAGTCGCGGGACAGAAGATAACTATGGCTACACCTTC. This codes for CASSRGTEDNYGYTF.

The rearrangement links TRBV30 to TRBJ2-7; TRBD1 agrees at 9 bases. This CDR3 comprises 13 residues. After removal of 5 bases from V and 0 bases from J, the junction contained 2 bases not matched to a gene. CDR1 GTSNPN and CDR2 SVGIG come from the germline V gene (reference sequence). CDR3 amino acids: CAWDRGDSYEQYF. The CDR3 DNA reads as TGTGCCTGGGACAGGGGGGACTCCTACGAGCAGTACTTC.